Sequencing of this T cell receptor beta chain was carried out in a study of T cell changes during pregnancy in multiple sclerosis. This CDR3 has 18 amino acids. Germline CDR1 reads SGHVS; CDR2 reads FQNEAQ. The trim removed 4 bases at V and 0 bases at J, leaving 9 bases unmatched. Some clones are missing from TCRdb's copy, which holds only in-frame ones; the method was immunoSEQ multiplex PCR. The repertoire consists of around 100,000 clones, with 80% to 95% occurring once and the leading ten covering about 1.8%. The clonotype comes from a female donor with multiple sclerosis, enrolled in a pregnancy study. This rearrangement joins TRBV7-8 to TRBJ1-3; TRBD1 agrees at 10 bases. This sample comprised peripheral blood, obtained after pregnancy. In DNA form, the CDR3 reads TGTGCCAGCAGCTCGACGGGACAGGGGATACTCTCTGGAAACACCATATATTTT. As protein: CASSSTGQGILSGNTIYF.